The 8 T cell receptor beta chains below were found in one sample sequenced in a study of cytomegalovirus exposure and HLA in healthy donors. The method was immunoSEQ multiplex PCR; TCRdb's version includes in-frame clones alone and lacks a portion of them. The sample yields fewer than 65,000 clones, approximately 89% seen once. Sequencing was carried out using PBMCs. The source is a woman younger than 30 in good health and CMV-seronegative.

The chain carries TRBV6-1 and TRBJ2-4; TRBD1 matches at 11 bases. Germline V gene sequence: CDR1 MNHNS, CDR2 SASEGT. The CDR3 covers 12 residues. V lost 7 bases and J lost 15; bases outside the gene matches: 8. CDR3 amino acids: CASNRGQGERYF. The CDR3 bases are TGTGCCAGCAATAGGGGACAGGGGGAACGGTACTTC.

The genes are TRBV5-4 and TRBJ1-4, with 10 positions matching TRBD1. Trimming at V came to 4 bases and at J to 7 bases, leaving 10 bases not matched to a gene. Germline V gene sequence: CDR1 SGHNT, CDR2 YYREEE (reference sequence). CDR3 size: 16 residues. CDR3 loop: CASSIKRQGAGEKLFF. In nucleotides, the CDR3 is TGTGCCAGCAGCATTAAAAGACAGGGGGCAGGTGAAAAACTGTTTTTT.

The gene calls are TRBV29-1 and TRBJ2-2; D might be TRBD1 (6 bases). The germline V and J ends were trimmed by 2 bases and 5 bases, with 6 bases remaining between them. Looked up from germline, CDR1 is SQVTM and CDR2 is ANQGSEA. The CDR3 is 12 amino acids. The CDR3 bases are TGCAGCGTTGAACAGGGGACCGGGGAGCTGTTTTTT. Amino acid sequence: CSVEQGTGELFF.

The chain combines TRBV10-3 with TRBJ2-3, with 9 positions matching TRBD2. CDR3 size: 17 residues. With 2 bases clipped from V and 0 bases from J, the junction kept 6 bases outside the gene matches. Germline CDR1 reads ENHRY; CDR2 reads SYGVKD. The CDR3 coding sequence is TGTGCCATCAGTGAGAGTAGCGGGAGAACTAGCACAGATACGCAGTATTTT. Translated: CAISESSGRTSTDTQYF.

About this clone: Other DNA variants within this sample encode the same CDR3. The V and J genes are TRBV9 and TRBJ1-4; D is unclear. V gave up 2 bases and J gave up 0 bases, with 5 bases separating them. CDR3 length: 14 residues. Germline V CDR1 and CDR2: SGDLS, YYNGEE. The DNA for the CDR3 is TGTGCCAGCAGCGTCACTGCAACTAATGAAAAACTGTTTTTT. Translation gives CASSVTATNEKLFF.

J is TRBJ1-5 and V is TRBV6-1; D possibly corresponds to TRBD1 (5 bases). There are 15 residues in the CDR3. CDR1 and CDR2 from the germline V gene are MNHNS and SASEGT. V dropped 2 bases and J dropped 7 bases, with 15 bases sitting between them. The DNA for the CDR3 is TGTGCCAGCAGTGAATGGGGCAGGGTGGGGCAGCCCCAGCATTTT. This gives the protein CASSEWGRVGQPQHF.

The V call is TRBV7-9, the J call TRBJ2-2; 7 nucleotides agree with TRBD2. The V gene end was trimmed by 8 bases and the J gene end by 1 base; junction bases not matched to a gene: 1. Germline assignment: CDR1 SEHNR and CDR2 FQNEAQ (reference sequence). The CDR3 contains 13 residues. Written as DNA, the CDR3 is TGTGCCAGCGAGCGGGGGAACACCGGGGAGCTGTTTTTT. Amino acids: CASERGNTGELFF.

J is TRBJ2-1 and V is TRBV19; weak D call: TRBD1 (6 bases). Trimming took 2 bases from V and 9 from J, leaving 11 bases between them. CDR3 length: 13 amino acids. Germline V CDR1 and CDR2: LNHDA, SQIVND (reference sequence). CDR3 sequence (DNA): TGTGCCAGTAGTATAAGGCCAGGGGCTGAGCAGTTCTTC. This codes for CASSIRPGAEQFF.